This T cell receptor beta chain was obtained from a study of blood T cell repertoires in COVID-19. Study-wide background: The United States, Italy and Spain provided the acute and convalescent COVID-19 samples. Nucleic acid was either cDNA or gDNA, and it came from T cells, B-cell-depleted T cells, or PBMCs.

The table lists this clone with a count of one. J lost 7 bases, V lost 11 bases, and 9 bases had no gene match. Germline CDR1 WNHNN, CDR2 SYGVQD (reference sequence). The CDR3 is made up of 12 amino acids. How the authors handled the data: Quantification of nucleated cells was approximated via reference gene primer amplification. The data were produced by immunoSEQ multiplex PCR, yet TCRdb's version contains in-frame clones alone and is incomplete. The V and J calls and the clone size are those of that table, but D and trimming were determined from the DNA. The profile shows around 300,000 clones, approximately 90% of them singletons.

V usage is TRBV10-1 and J usage is TRBJ2-7; 9 nucleotides line up with TRBD1. The TCR sequence derives from a woman aged 30 to 39 with active or convalescent COVID-19. Sequencing was done on a sample of peripheral blood. CDR3 DNA: TGCGCCGGCCGGGACAGGGCAGAGGAGCAGTACTTC. It is translated as CAGRDRAEEQYF.